A single sample is the source of the 24 T cell receptor beta chains below, sequenced in a study of cytomegalovirus exposure and HLA in healthy donors. Assay: immunoSEQ multiplex PCR; the TCRdb copy retains only in-frame clones and omits some. Of a few hundred thousand clones in the sample, about 90% were seen once. Sequenced material: PBMCs. The receptors originated from a man younger than 35 in good health and CMV-seropositive.

This clone has more than one count but fewer than ten. The CDR3 DNA sequence: TGCGCCAGCAGCCAAGAAGGGGGGGACAGGGCGTACGAGCAGTACTTC. Translation: CASSQEGGDRAYEQYF. The chain links TRBV4-3 to TRBJ2-7; 9 bases line up with TRBD1. CDR1 is LGHNA and CDR2 is YSLEER in the germline V gene. This CDR3 comprises 16 residues. The V and J ends lost 0 bases and 4 bases, in that order; junction bases with no gene match: 7.

The chain employs TRBV5-6 and TRBJ1-1; TRBD1 aligns across 9 bases. With 4 bases clipped from V and 5 bases from J, the junction kept 12 bases outside the gene matches. CDR1 and CDR2 (germline): SGHDT, YYEEEE. This CDR3 is built from 16 residues. CDR3 DNA sequence: TGTGCCAGCAGCCTCGAGGCGGGACAGGGCCTGACTGAAGCTTTCTTT. Amino acid sequence: CASSLEAGQGLTEAFF.

This clone was counted at least ten times. The genes are TRBV7-3 and TRBJ2-2; 9 nucleotides agree with TRBD1. V dropped 4 bases and J dropped 3; count of bases not matched to a gene: 0. Germline CDR1 reads SGHTA; CDR2 reads FQGTGA. The CDR3 has 14 amino acids. The CDR3 is CASSWTGDTGELFF. In DNA, the CDR3 is TGTGCCAGCAGCTGGACAGGGGACACCGGGGAGCTGTTTTTT.

The chain recombines TRBV2 with TRBJ2-1; D gene uncertain. With 7 bases removed from V and 4 bases from J, the gap between germline ends came to 14 bases. The CDR3 sequence is 14 residues long. The germline V gene encodes CDR1 SNHLY and CDR2 FYNNEI. CDR3 loop: CASKYQNQYNEQFF. The CDR3 DNA is TGTGCCAGCAAATACCAGAATCAATACAATGAGCAGTTCTTC.

The V call is TRBV27, the J call TRBJ2-5; tentative D call: TRBD2 (6 bases). The V end lost 3 bases, the J end lost 4 bases, and 9 bases lay between the germline ends. This CDR3 is 13 amino acids long. Germline CDR1 MNHEY, CDR2 SMNVEV (reference sequence). The CDR3 reads CASSFGRGETQYF. CDR3 DNA: TGTGCCAGCAGTTTTGGGCGGGGAGAGACCCAGTACTTC.

This chain uses TRBV9 with TRBJ2-1; TRBD2 agrees at 14 bases. With V trimmed by 0 bases and J by 7 bases, 6 bases remained unmatched. This CDR3 contains 17 residues. CDR1 is SGDLS, CDR2 YYNGEE, per germline. In nucleotides, the CDR3 is TGTGCCAGCAGCGTAGCGACTAGCGGGAGGGGGGGAAATGAGCAGTTCTTC. It translates to CASSVATSGRGGNEQFF.

The table lists this clone with a count of one. The chain uses TRBV2 and TRBJ1-2, with TRBD1 matching over 7 bases. The V gene's germline CDR1 is SNHLY and CDR2 FYNNEI. The junction had 2 bases not matched to a gene; V was cut back by 0 bases and J by 7 bases. This CDR3 has 13 amino acids. CDR3 coding DNA: TGTGCCAGCAGTGAAGCGTACAGGGGTGGCTACACCTTC. Translated: CASSEAYRGGYTF.

V is TRBV4-1 and J is TRBJ1-2; D ambiguous. This CDR3 has 12 amino acids. Germline V gives CDR1 MGHRA, CDR2 YSYEKL. Trimming removed 0 bases at V and 4 bases at J, with 3 bases between. The DNA of the CDR3 is TGCGCCAGCAGCCAAGAACTCTATGGCTACACCTTC. As protein: CASSQELYGYTF.

CDR3 bases: TGTGCCAGCAGCTTAGGTACAGGGGTGGCAGATACGCAGTATTTT. Residues: CASSLGTGVADTQYF. The chain is built from TRBV11-2 and TRBJ2-3; 7 positions match TRBD1. Trimming cost V 1 base and J 4 bases; bases outside gene matches: 5. CDR1 SGHAT and CDR2 FQNNGV come from the germline V gene. This CDR3 contains 15 residues.

The chain links TRBV7-9 to TRBJ2-1; D remains ambiguous. From germline, CDR1 is SEHNR and CDR2 FQNEAQ (reference sequence). Trimming cost V 2 bases and J 3 bases, with 17 bases left between them. The CDR3 runs 17 residues. CDR3: CASSLPSKLRVYNEQFF. CDR3 nucleotide sequence: TGTGCCAGCAGCTTACCATCTAAGCTTAGAGTCTACAATGAGCAGTTCTTC.

The chain combines TRBV5-1 with TRBJ2-7, with TRBD2 as a possible D gene (5 bases). Germline loops: CDR1 SGHRS, CDR2 YFSETQ. Between the trimmed V and J ends, which lost 0 bases and 7 bases, there was a span of 14 bases. The CDR3 consists of 14 residues. The CDR3 protein is CASSLGPQGREQYF. The CDR3 DNA reads as TGCGCCAGCAGCTTGGGCCCCCAAGGGAGAGAGCAGTACTTC.

The rearrangement uses TRBV7-2 and TRBJ2-7; D might be TRBD2 (6 bases). CDR3 length equals 14 residues. Per the germline V gene, CDR1 is SGHTA and CDR2 is FQGNSA. V lost 1 base, J lost 6 bases, and 13 bases lay in between. The CDR3 DNA sequence: TGTGCCAGCAGCTTAGTCGGGGGAGAGGTCGAGCAGTACTTC. This encodes CASSLVGGEVEQYF.

A remark on this clone: Other DNA sequences in this specimen translate into the identical CDR3. The rearrangement uses TRBV5-4 and TRBJ2-5, with TRBD1 as a possible D gene (5 bases). The ends were cut back, 0 bases at V and 5 bases at J, with 11 bases in the middle. The germline gives CDR1 SGHNT, CDR2 YYREEE (reference sequence). The CDR3 sequence is 14 residues long. CDR3 sequence reads: CASSLAGGAETQYF. Written as DNA, the CDR3 is TGTGCCAGCAGCTTGGCGGGTGGGGCGGAGACCCAGTACTTC.

V gene TRBV6-6 combines with J gene TRBJ2-1; tentatively, D is TRBD1 (6 bases). The V end was cut by 7 bases, the J end by 7 bases, with 14 bases between. Germline V gives CDR1 MNHNY, CDR2 SVGAGI (reference sequence). The CDR3 loop spans 13 amino acids. In DNA, the CDR3 is TGTGCCAGCACCCTCAGGGGAGTGAATGAGCAGTTCTTC. Residues: CASTLRGVNEQFF.

This chain connects TRBV5-5 to TRBJ2-7, with 8 bases lining up with TRBD2. V trimming: 4 bases; J trimming: 6 bases; junction bases outside the gene matches: 9. Germline CDR1 is SGHKS and CDR2 is YYEKEE (reference sequence). CDR3 length: 14 amino acids. The CDR3 loop is CASSRLALPAEQYF. The CDR3 coding sequence is TGTGCCAGCAGCAGACTAGCGCTGCCTGCCGAGCAGTACTTC.

The V call is TRBV4-3, the J call TRBJ2-7; 13 bases fit TRBD2. CDR1 and CDR2 from the germline V gene are LGHNA and YSLEER. Germline trimming cut 5 bases from V and 5 bases from J; bases unmatched to any gene: 6. The CDR3 runs to 15 residues. CDR3 sequence (DNA): TGCGCCAGCAGCAGGACTAGCGGGAGTCGCGACGAGCAGTACTTC. It specifies CASSRTSGSRDEQYF.

J is TRBJ2-1 and V is TRBV27, with TRBD2 identical over 15 bases. The germline CDR1 and CDR2 sequences are MNHEY and SMNVEV (reference sequence). CDR3 length: 17 amino acids. V trimming: 2 bases; J trimming: 4 bases; junction bases outside the gene matches: 3. The CDR3 DNA follows: TGTGCCAGCAGTTTAGAAGGGACTAGCGGGAGGTACAATGAGCAGTTCTTC. Translation gives CASSLEGTSGRYNEQFF.

This clone came up a few times. The J gene is TRBJ1-2, the V gene TRBV29-1; D unresolved. This CDR3 has 12 residues. Germline-derived CDR1 and CDR2 are SQVTM and ANQGSEA. The V end was cut by 5 bases, the J end by 4 bases, with 11 bases between. The CDR3 spells CSVSFIGYGYTF. The DNA of the CDR3 is TGCAGCGTTAGCTTCATCGGCTATGGCTACACCTTC. Together with reference TRBV29-1 and TRBJ1-2, the CDR3 gives the full variable domain: SAVISQKPSRDICQRGTSLTIQCQVDSQVTMMFWYRQQPGQSLTLIATANQGSEATYESGFVIDKFPISRPNLTFSTLTVSNMSPEDSSIYLCSVSFIGYGYTFGSGTRLTVV.

This clone was seen a handful of times. This chain joins TRBV6-6 and TRBJ1-2, with no clear D. The CDR3 extends over 13 amino acids. V lost 1 base and J lost 4, with 7 bases in between. Germline loops: CDR1 MNHNY, CDR2 SVGAGI (reference sequence). As DNA, the CDR3 is TGTGCCAGCAGTTACTTGTCCAGCTATGGCTACACCTTC. Amino acids: CASSYLSSYGYTF.

This chain joins TRBV4-2 and TRBJ2-1; TRBD1 is a possible D gene (5 bases). Germline CDR1 is LGHNA and CDR2 is YNFKEQ. The CDR3 is 17 residues long. V shed 0 bases and J shed 0 bases, with 12 bases lying between them. CDR3 amino acids: CASSQDPGGHSYNEQFF. In DNA, the CDR3 is TGTGCCAGCAGCCAAGATCCCGGCGGACACTCCTACAATGAGCAGTTCTTC.

The count of this clone is one. This sequence joins TRBV5-1 and TRBJ1-2; D is possibly TRBD1 (6 bases). The CDR3 totals 12 residues. The V and J ends lost 7 bases and 4 bases respectively, with 11 bases between them. CDR1 is SGHRS and CDR2 is YFSETQ in the germline V gene. The CDR3 reads CASGLGAYGYTF. In DNA form, the CDR3 reads TGCGCCAGCGGCCTGGGGGCCTATGGCTACACCTTC.

V is TRBV15 and J is TRBJ1-1; 9 positions agree with TRBD1. Germline CDR1 is LNHNV and CDR2 is YYDKDF (reference sequence). There are 16 residues in the CDR3. With 0 bases clipped from V and 7 bases from J, the junction kept 9 bases outside the gene matches. CDR3 protein: CATSRDRETGGREAFF. As DNA, the CDR3 is TGTGCCACCAGCAGAGATCGGGAAACAGGGGGCCGTGAAGCTTTCTTT.

This sequence joins TRBV28 and TRBJ1-4; perhaps TRBD1 as D (5 bases). Germline V lookup: CDR1 MDHEN, CDR2 SYDVKM. V was pared by 5 bases and J by 3 bases, with 22 bases between. The CDR3 extends over 18 amino acids. CDR3 nucleotide sequence: TGTGCCAGCAGTACCCTTGTGGCGGCAGGGTTTCCTAATGAAAAACTGTTTTTT. It specifies CASSTLVAAGFPNEKLFF. The variable domain in full, completed from reference TRBV28 and TRBJ1-4, reads DVKVTQSSRYLVKRTGEKVFLECVQDMDHENMFWYRQDPGLGLRLIYFSYDVKMKEKGDIPEGYSVSREKKERFSLILESASTNQTSMYLCASSTLVAAGFPNEKLFFGSGTQLSVL.

This chain uses TRBV4-2 with TRBJ2-1, with 7 bases fitting TRBD2. Looked up from germline, CDR1 is LGHNA and CDR2 is YNFKEQ. Unmatched junction bases numbered 7, after V lost 4 bases and J lost 4 bases. The CDR3 length is 15 residues. CDR3 in amino acids: CASSPRRGGYNEQFF. The CDR3 region has the DNA TGTGCCAGCAGCCCTCGTCGCGGGGGTTACAATGAGCAGTTCTTC.